This TCR beta chain originates from a study of T-cell reconstitution after alpha-beta-depleted transplantation in children (TCRdb year 2016). At the level of the whole study: Using TCR repertoire profiling, the study quantitatively followed how T-cell immune reconstitution unfolded in children after TCRalphabeta/CD19-depleted allogeneic hematopoietic cell transplantation. The investigation overall reported the following: About two months after transplant, the apparently early recovery of alphabetaT-cell counts reportedly depended on just several hundred clones that had expanded rapidly and came from non-depleted graft cells. The frequencies of hyperexpanded clones fell over the following months, and after one year, T-cell counts and TCRbeta diversity were mostly attributed to newly produced T cells. In some patients, the high TCRbeta diversity seen at day 60 was put down to recipient T cells and intrathymic progenitors that had survived conditioning.

This clonotype has at least ten counts. Its cognate antigen has yet to be identified. No base qualities exist here, and no much larger clone lies one base off it. Libraries were prepared through PCR. For sequencing, an Illumina HiSeq 2500 was employed. TCR libraries were prepared with molecular barcoding, using unique molecular identifiers to normalize TCRbeta repertoire quantification. TCRdb reanalyzed the raw reads on its own, using fastp at Q25 for trimming and MiXCR for clone calling, and kept in-frame beta chains. Under each unique CDR3 protein, matching rows form one entry showing the most common genes and DNA. This sample comprises 600,000 or so distinct CDR3 sequences, more than 20% of them detected only once. The top ten clones comprise 14% of the sample. From a lookup of the germline V gene, CDR1 and CDR2 are MNHEY and SVGEGT. The CDR3 sequence holds 12 residues, the cysteine and phenylalanine included. Only CDR3 DNA remains: 36 bases, in frame from the first base. V was cut back by 6 bases and J by 2 bases, leaving a gap of 8 bases between them.

Sample treatment or condition, as interpreted from the label and publication: allogeneic hematopoietic cell transplantation with graft depleted of TCRalphabeta T cells and CD19 B cells. TCRalphabeta/CD19-depleted allogeneic hematopoietic cell grafts were given to the transplant recipients, all of whom were children. The TCR comes from a boy in the first two years of life who had a stem cell transplant for acute myeloid leukemia, so the T cells may come from the graft donor. The sequences come from PBMCs, mostly from graft donor cells, collected 360 days after TCRalphabeta/CD19-depleted stem cell transplant. The rearrangement joined TRBV6-2 or TRBV6-3 to TRBJ2-7; D gene: possibly TRBD1, on 6 matching bases. The nucleotide sequence is TGTGCCAGCAGCGGACAGCCCTACGAGCAGTACTTC. Translated, it gives CASSGQPYEQYF.